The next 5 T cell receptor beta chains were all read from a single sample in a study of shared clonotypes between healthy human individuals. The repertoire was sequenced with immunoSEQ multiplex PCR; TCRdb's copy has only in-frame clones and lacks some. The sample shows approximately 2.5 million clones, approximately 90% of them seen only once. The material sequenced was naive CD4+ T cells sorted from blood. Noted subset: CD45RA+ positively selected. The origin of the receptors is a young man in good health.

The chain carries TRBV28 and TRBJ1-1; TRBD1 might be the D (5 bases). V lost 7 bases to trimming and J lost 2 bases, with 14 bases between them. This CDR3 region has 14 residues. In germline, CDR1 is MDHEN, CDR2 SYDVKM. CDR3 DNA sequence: TGTGCCAGCATGGGTCAGGGAGGAAACACTGAAGCTTTCTTT. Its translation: CASMGQGGNTEAFF. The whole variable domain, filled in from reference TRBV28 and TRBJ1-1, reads DVKVTQSSRYLVKRTGEKVFLECVQDMDHENMFWYRQDPGLGLRLIYFSYDVKMKEKGDIPEGYSVSREKKERFSLILESASTNQTSMYLCASMGQGGNTEAFFGQGTRLTVV.

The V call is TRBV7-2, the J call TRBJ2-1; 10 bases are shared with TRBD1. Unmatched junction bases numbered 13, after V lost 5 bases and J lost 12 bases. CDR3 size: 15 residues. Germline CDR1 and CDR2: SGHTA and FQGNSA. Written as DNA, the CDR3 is TGTGCCAGCAGCCCGGGACAGGGGTCGGGTTTTCCGCAGTTCTTC. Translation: CASSPGQGSGFPQFF.

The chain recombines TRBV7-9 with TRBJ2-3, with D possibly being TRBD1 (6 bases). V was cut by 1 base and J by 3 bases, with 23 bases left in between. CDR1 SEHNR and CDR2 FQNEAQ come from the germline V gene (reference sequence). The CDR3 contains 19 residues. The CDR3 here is CASSLVLPGQGSRTDTQYF. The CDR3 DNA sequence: TGTGCCAGCAGCTTAGTACTACCGGGACAAGGGTCGAGGACAGATACGCAGTATTTT.

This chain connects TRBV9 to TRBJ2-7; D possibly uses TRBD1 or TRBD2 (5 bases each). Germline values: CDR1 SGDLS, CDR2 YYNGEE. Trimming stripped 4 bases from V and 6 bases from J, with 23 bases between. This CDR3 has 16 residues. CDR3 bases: TGTGCCAGCAGCCCCGGGACCCTTGGCGCTAGTTCCGAGCAGTACTTC. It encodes CASSPGTLGASSEQYF.

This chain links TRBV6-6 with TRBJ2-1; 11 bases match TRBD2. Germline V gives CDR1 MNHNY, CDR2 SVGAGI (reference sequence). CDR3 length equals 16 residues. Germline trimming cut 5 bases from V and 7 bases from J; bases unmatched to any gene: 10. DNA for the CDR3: TGTGCCAGCAGTCGGATCCGTAGCGGGGGGGAGAATGAGCAGTTCTTC. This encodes CASSRIRSGGENEQFF.